This TCR beta chain is from a study of cytomegalovirus exposure and HLA in healthy donors. V was pared by 5 bases and J by 7 bases, with 7 bases of the junction left unmatched. Germline loops: CDR1 SGHTA, CDR2 FQGNSA. CDR3 length: 16 residues. About this clone: Its specificity is not known.

Primers included in the PCR were 60 Vbeta and 13 Jbeta primers. In the authors' workflow: Unique TCR beta chains numbered 80 million to 95 million in a later analysis, with approximately 10 million shared. Clones were read by immunoSEQ multiplex PCR, and TCRdb kept only the in-frame ones, dropping some. V and J calls and clone size are those listed in that table; D and trimming were worked out from the DNA. Of about 120,000 clones in the sample, about 60% were seen once. Findings and caveats of the study: In vitro testing confirmed a few CMV-associated chains as specific for CMV antigens.

This TCR came from a man aged 40-50 years in good health and CMV-seropositive. The specimen was PBMCs. The V and J genes are TRBV7-2 and TRBJ2-1; the match to TRBD2 covers 14 bases. The CDR3 loop is CASSPPGTSGRNEQFF. As DNA, the CDR3 is TGTGCCAGCAGCCCGCCCGGGACTAGCGGGAGAAATGAGCAGTTCTTC.